One and the same sample provided the 7 T cell receptor beta chains below, sequenced in a study of identical twins. TCRdb processed the 5' RACE reads anew with MiXCR; each CDR3 protein has one entry. The sample has around 490,000 distinct CDR3 sequences, under 25% seen once. These data were also reused for a study on yellow fever vaccine responses in identical twins.

Specimen: CD4+ T cells sorted from blood. These receptor sequences come from a woman between 18 and 29 years old in good health.

This clonotype has a handful of counts. The V and J genes are TRBV7-6 and TRBJ2-7; TRBD2 might be the D (5 bases). The CDR3 totals 15 residues. Germline V gene data show CDR1 as SGHVS and CDR2 as FNYEAQ. The V gene lost 1 base and the J gene lost 3 bases, with 13 bases spanning the gap. The CDR3: CASSLEGGLGYEQYF. Written as DNA, the CDR3 is TGTGCCAGCAGCTTAGAAGGAGGCTTGGGCTACGAGCAGTACTTC.

This clonotype showed up just a few times. The chain employs TRBV2 and TRBJ2-7; weak D call: TRBD2 (6 bases). Germline CDR1 reads SNHLY; CDR2 reads FYNNEI. This CDR3 spans 14 amino acids. The V and J ends lost 6 bases and 4 bases respectively, with 16 bases between them. DNA of the CDR3: TGTGCCAGCAGGGGGGGTACTTTCGGATACGAGCAGTACTTC. This sequence encodes CASRGGTFGYEQYF.

The genes are TRBV15 and TRBJ1-5, with D perhaps TRBD1 (6 bases). CDR1 and CDR2 (germline): LNHNV, YYDKDF (reference sequence). This CDR3 is built from 15 residues. Trimming took off 2 bases at V and 7 bases at J, with 15 bases between the two ends. DNA of the CDR3: TGTGCCACCAGCAGAAACAACGATGGGGGCCAGCCCCAGCATTTT. Translation: CATSRNNDGGQPQHF.

This clonotype was recorded a few times. The chain is built from TRBV5-1 and TRBJ2-7; 14 positions agree with TRBD2. Germline V gene sequence: CDR1 SGHRS, CDR2 YFSETQ. V lost 1 base to trimming and J lost 3 bases; unmatched junction nucleotides: 3. The CDR3 is made up of 16 amino acids. CDR3: CASSLSGTSGGYEQYF. The CDR3 nucleotides are TGCGCCAGCAGCTTGTCCGGGACTAGCGGGGGCTACGAGCAGTACTTC.

CDR3 nucleotide sequence: TGTGCCAGCAGCGTAGGTCGTAACAATGAGCAGTTCTTC. This sequence encodes CASSVGRNNEQFF. The rearrangement links TRBV9 to TRBJ2-1; D remains ambiguous. The CDR3 is 13 amino acids. V was shortened by 0 bases and J by 5 bases, with 6 bases between the two germline ends. Germline CDR1 SGDLS, CDR2 YYNGEE.

The V gene is TRBV10-3, the J gene TRBJ2-7; D is uncertain. V was pared by 4 bases and J by 4 bases, with 8 bases between. Germline V CDR1 and CDR2: ENHRY, SYGVKD. This CDR3 is 12 amino acids long. CDR3 in amino acids: CAISVTQYEQYV. In DNA form, the CDR3 reads TGTGCCATCAGTGTCACACAGTACGAGCAGTACGTC.

This clonotype came up a few times. This chain joins TRBV2 and TRBJ2-7; 13 nucleotides agree with TRBD2. This CDR3 region has 14 residues. Unmatched junction bases numbered 4, after V lost 5 bases and J lost 6 bases. Germline CDR1 reads SNHLY; CDR2 reads FYNNEI. CDR3 loop: CASSWTSGRREQYF. The CDR3 region has the DNA TGTGCCAGCAGTTGGACTAGCGGGAGACGCGAGCAGTACTTC.